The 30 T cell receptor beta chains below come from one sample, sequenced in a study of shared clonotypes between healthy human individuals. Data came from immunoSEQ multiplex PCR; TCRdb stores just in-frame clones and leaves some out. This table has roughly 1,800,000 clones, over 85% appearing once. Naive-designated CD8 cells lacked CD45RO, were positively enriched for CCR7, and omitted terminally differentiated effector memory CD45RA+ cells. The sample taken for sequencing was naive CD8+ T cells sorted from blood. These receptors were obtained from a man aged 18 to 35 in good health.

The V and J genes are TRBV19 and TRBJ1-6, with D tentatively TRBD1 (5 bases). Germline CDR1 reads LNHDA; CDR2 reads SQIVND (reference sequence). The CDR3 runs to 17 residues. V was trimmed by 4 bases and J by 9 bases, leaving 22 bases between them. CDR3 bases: TGTGCCAGTAGTACCCTACCACCACCAGGGATATCTTCACCCCTCCACTTT. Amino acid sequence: CASSTLPPPGISSPLHF.

For the CDR3, the DNA is TGTGCCAGCAGCTTAGATACCCCAGGGTTGTTGTTGTCCGGGGAGCTGTTTTTT. This codes for CASSLDTPGLLLSGELFF. The rearrangement uses TRBV11-2 and TRBJ2-2; weak D call: TRBD1 (5 bases). CDR3 length equals 18 residues. The germline V gene has CDR1 SGHAT and CDR2 FQNNGV. V lost 0 bases, J lost 6 bases, and 20 bases lay in between.

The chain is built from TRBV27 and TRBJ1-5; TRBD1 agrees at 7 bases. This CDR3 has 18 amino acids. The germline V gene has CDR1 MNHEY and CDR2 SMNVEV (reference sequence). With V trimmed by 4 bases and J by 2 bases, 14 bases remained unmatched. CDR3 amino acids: CASSSLSTGDGGNQPQHF. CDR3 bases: TGTGCCAGCAGTTCGCTCTCAACAGGGGATGGTGGCAATCAGCCCCAGCATTTT.

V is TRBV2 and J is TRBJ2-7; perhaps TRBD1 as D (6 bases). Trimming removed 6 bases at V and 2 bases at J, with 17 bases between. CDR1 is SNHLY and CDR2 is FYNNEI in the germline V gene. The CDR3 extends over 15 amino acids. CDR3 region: CASSATGPEPYEQYF. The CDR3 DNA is TGTGCCAGCAGCGCTACAGGGCCCGAACCCTACGAGCAGTACTTC.

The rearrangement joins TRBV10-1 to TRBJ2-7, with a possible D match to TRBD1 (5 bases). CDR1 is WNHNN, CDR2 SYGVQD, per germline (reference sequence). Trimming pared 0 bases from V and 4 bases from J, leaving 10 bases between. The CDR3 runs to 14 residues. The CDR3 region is CASSESRVGYEQYF. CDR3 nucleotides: TGCGCCAGCAGTGAGTCCAGGGTGGGGTACGAGCAGTACTTC.

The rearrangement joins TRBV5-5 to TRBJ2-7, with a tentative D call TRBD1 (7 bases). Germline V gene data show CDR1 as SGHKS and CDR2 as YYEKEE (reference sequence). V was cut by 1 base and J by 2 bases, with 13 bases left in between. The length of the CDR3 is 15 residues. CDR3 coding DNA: TGTGCCAGCAGCTTGAGGCAGGGGGAGGCCTACGAGCAGTACTTC. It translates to CASSLRQGEAYEQYF.

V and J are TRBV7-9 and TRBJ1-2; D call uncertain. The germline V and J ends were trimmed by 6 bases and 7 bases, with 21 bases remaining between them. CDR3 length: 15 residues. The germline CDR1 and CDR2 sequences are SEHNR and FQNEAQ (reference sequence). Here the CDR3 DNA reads TGTGCCAGCAGACTCCCGGGCCGCAAACCCGGTGGCTACACCTTC. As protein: CASRLPGRKPGGYTF.

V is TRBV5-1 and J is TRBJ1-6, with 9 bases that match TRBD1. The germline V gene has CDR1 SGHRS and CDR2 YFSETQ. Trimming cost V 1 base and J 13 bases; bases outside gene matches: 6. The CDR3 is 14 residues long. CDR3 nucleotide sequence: TGCGCCAGCAGCTTGATGGGACAGGGTCCCCCCCTCCACTTT. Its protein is CASSLMGQGPPLHF.

The CDR3 DNA sequence: TGTGCCAGTAGTATTTACGGAGGTACCACAGATACGCAGTATTTT. It yields the protein CASSIYGGTTDTQYF. The J gene is TRBJ2-3, the V gene TRBV19, with D tentatively TRBD2 (5 bases). From germline, CDR1 is LNHDA and CDR2 SQIVND (reference sequence). The CDR3 consists of 15 residues. With 3 bases removed from V and 2 bases from J, the gap between germline ends came to 12 bases.

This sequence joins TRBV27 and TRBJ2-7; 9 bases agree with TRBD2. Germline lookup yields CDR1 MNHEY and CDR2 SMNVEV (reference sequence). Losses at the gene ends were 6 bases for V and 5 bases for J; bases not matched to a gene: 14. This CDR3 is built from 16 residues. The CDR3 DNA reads TGTGCCAGCAGATCCGCGATAGCGGGAGAGAACCACGAGCAGTACTTC. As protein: CASRSAIAGENHEQYF.

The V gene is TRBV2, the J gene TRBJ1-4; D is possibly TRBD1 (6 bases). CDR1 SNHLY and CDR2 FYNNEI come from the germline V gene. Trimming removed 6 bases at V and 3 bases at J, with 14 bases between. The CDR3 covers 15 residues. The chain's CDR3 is CASRLQGGANEKLFF. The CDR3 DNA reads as TGTGCCAGCAGGCTACAGGGTGGCGCTAATGAAAAACTGTTTTTT.

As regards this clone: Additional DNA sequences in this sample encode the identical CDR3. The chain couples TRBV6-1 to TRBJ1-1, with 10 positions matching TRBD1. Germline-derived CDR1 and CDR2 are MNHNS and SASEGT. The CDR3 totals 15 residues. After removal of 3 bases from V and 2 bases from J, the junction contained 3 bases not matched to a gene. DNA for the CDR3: TGTGCCAGCAGTGACCCGACAGGGGGCAACACTGAAGCTTTCTTT. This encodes CASSDPTGGNTEAFF.

The CDR3 is CAIRTSGTYEQYF. The CDR3 nucleotides are TGTGCCATCAGGACTAGCGGGACCTACGAGCAGTACTTC. The chain carries TRBV10-3 and TRBJ2-7, with 11 bases aligning to TRBD2. The CDR3 extends over 13 amino acids. J lost 2 bases, V lost 6 bases, and 0 bases had no gene match. Germline CDR1 and CDR2: ENHRY and SYGVKD.

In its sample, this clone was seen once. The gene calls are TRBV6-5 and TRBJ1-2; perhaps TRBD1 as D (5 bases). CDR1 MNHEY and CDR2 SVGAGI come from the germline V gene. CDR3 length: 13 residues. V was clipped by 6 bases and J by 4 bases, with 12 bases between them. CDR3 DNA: TGTGCCAGCAGCCCGTCTAGGGGCTATGGCTACACCTTC. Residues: CASSPSRGYGYTF.

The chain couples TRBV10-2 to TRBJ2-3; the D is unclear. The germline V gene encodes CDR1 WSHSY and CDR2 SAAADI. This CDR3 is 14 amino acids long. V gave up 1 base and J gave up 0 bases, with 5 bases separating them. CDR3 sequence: CASSELFSTDTQYF. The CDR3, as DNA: TGCGCCAGCAGTGAGTTGTTTAGCACAGATACGCAGTATTTT.

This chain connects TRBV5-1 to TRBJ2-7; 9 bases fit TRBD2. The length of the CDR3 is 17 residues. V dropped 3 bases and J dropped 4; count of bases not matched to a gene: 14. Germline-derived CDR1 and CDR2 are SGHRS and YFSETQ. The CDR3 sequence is CASSSQAGAGGLYEQYF. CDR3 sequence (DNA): TGCGCCAGCAGCTCCCAGGCCGGAGCGGGGGGTCTATACGAGCAGTACTTC.

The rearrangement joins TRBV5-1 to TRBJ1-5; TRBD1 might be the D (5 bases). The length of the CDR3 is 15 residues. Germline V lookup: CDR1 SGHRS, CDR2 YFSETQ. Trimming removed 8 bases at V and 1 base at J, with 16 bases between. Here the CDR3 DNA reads TGCGCCAGGCAATGCAGGGTGGGGAGCAATCAGCCCCAGCATTTT. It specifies CARQCRVGSNQPQHF.

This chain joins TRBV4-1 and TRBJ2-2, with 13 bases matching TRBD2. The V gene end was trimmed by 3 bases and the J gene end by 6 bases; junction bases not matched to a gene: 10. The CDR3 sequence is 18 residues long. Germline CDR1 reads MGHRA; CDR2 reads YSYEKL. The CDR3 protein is CASSHTPGLAGMAGELFF. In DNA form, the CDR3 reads TGCGCCAGCAGCCACACCCCGGGACTAGCGGGAATGGCCGGGGAGCTGTTTTTT.

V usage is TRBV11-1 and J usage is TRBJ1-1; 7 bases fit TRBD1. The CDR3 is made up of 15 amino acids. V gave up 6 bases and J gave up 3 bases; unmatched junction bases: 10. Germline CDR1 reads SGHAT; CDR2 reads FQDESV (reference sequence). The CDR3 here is CASRPDRAGYTEAFF. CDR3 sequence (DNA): TGTGCCAGCAGACCAGACAGGGCCGGGTACACTGAAGCTTTCTTT.

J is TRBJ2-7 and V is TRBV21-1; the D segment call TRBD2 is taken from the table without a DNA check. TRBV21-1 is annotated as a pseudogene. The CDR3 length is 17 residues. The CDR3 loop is CASSTTGLAGGIYEQYF. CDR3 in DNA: TGTGCCAGCAGCACCACTGGACTAGCGGGAGGGATATACGAGCAGTACTTC.

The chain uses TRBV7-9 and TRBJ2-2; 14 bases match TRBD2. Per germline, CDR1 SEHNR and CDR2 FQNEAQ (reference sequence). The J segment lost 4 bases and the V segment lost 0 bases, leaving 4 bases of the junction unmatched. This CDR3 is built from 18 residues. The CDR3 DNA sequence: TGTGCCAGCAGCTTAGCGACTAGCGGGGGGGCCAGCACCGGGGAGCTGTTTTTT. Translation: CASSLATSGGASTGELFF.

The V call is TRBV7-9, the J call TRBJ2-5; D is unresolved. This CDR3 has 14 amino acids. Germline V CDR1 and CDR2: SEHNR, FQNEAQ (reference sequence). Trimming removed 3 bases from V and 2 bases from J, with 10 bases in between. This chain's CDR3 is CASSLKGQQETQYF. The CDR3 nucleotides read TGTGCCAGCAGCTTGAAGGGCCAGCAAGAGACCCAGTACTTC.

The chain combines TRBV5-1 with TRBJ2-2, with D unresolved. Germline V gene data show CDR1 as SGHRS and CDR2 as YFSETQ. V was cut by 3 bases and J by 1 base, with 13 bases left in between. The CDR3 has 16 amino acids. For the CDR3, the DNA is TGCGCCAGCAGCTCAAACAGAGTAATGAACACCGGGGAGCTGTTTTTT. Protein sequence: CASSSNRVMNTGELFF.

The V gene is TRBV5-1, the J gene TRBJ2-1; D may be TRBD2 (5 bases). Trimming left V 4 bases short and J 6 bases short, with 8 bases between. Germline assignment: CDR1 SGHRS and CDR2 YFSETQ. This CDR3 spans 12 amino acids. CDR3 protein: CASSSGLNEQFF. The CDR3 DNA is TGCGCCAGCAGCAGCGGCCTCAATGAGCAGTTCTTC. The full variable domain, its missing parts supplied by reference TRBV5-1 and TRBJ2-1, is KAGVTQTPRYLIKTRGQQVTLSCSPISGHRSVSWYQQTPGQGLQFLFEYFSETQRNKGNFPGRFSGRQFSNSRSEMNVSTLELGDSALYLCASSSGLNEQFFGPGTRLTVL.

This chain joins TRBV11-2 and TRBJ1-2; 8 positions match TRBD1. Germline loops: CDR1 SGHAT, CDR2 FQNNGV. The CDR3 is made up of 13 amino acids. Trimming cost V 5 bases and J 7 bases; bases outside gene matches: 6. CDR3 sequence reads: CASSPLTGVGYTF. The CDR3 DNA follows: TGTGCCAGCAGCCCCTTGACAGGGGTTGGCTACACCTTC.

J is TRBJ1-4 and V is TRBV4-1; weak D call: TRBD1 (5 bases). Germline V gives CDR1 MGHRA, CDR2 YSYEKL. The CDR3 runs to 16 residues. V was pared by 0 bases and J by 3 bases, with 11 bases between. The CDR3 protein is CASSQEGGGANEKLFF. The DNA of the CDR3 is TGCGCCAGCAGCCAAGAGGGTGGGGGGGCTAATGAAAAACTGTTTTTT.

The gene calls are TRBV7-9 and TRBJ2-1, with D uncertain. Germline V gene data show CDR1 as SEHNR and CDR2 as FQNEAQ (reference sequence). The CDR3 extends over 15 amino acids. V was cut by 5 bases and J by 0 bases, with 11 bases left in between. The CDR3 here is CASSPDSSSYNEQFF. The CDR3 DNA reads TGTGCCAGCAGCCCCGACTCGAGCTCCTACAATGAGCAGTTCTTC.

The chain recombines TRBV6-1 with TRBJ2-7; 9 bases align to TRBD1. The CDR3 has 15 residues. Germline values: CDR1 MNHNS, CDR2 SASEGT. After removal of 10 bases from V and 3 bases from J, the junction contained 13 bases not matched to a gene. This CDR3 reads CAIRAGTGIYYEQYF. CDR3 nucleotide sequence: TGTGCCATTAGGGCCGGGACAGGGATATACTACGAGCAGTACTTC.

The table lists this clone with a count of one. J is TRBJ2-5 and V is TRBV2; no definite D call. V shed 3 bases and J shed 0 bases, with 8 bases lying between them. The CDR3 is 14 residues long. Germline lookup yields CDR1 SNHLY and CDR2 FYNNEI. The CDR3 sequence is CASSESVNQETQYF. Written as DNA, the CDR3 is TGTGCCAGCAGTGAGTCTGTGAACCAAGAGACCCAGTACTTC.

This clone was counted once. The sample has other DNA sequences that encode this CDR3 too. The CDR3 bases are TGTGCCAGCAGAGGACAGGGAGGCTCCTACGAGCAGTACTTC. Translating it yields CASRGQGGSYEQYF. The chain uses TRBV2 and TRBJ2-7; TRBD1 matches 8 bases. From germline, CDR1 is SNHLY and CDR2 FYNNEI. This CDR3 spans 14 amino acids. J lost 0 bases, V lost 6 bases, and 4 bases had no gene match. Combining the CDR3 with reference TRBV2 and TRBJ2-7 gives the whole variable domain EPEVTQTPSHQVTQMGQEVILRCVPISNHLYFYWYRQILGQKVEFLVSFYNNEISEKSEIFDDQFSVERPDGSNFTLKIRSTKLEDSAMYFCASRGQGGSYEQYFGPGTRLTVT.